The 18 T cell receptor beta chains listed next were all sequenced from one sample in a study of T cell responses to AZD1222 COVID-19 vaccine. The assay was immunoSEQ multiplex PCR, and TCRdb's table has in-frame clones only and misses some. The sample carries roughly 150,000 clones, almost 90% recorded once. The sequences come from peripheral blood, collected on day 0 of AZD1222 vaccination. The receptors shown here come from an adult in good health.

The V and J genes are TRBV18 and TRBJ2-7; TRBD2 aligns across 11 bases. Per germline, CDR1 KGHSH and CDR2 LQKENI. The CDR3 is 16 residues long. V lost 0 bases, J lost 7 bases, and 8 bases stayed unmatched. The CDR3 region has the DNA TGTGCCAGCTCACCACCGGTAGCGGGAGGGCCGCGGGAGCAGTACTTC. This translates into CASSPPVAGGPREQYF.

The chain links TRBV5-5 to TRBJ2-7, with unresolved D. Trimming took 3 bases from V and 2 from J, leaving 12 bases between them. The germline gives CDR1 SGHKS, CDR2 YYEKEE (reference sequence). This CDR3 region has 14 residues. DNA of the CDR3: TGTGCCAGCAGCTATGTCCCAGATCCCTACGAGCAGTACTTC. This translates into CASSYVPDPYEQYF.

The gene calls are TRBV4-2 and TRBJ1-2, with 9 bases that match TRBD1. This CDR3 region has 14 residues. Germline lookup yields CDR1 LGHNA and CDR2 YNFKEQ. After removal of 0 bases from V and 5 bases from J, the junction contained 1 base not matched to a gene. CDR3: CASSQEGTGYGYTF. CDR3 in DNA: TGTGCCAGCAGCCAAGAAGGGACAGGGTATGGCTACACCTTC.

This clone was counted once. This sequence joins TRBV28 and TRBJ1-3; TRBD1 might be the D (5 bases). V shed 2 bases and J shed 3 bases, with 11 bases lying between them. Germline V lookup: CDR1 MDHEN, CDR2 SYDVKM. CDR3 length: 15 residues. The CDR3 DNA reads TGTGCCAGCAGTTTACCCAGGGCTAATGGAAACACCATATATTTT. The encoded protein is CASSLPRANGNTIYF.

The J gene is TRBJ1-1, the V gene TRBV5-1; TRBD1 is a possible D gene (5 bases). The CDR3 extends over 15 amino acids. V was trimmed by 3 bases and J by 3 bases, leaving 15 bases between them. Germline V CDR1 and CDR2: SGHRS, YFSETQ. The DNA for the CDR3 is TGCGCCAGCAGCTCCAGGGAAAAGGATTACACTGAAGCTTTCTTT. Translation: CASSSREKDYTEAFF.

The chain employs TRBV14 and TRBJ2-2; D gene unclear. This CDR3 has 16 residues. Germline assignment: CDR1 SGHDN and CDR2 FVKESK. V lost 2 bases to trimming and J lost 4 bases, with 14 bases between them. The CDR3 loop is CASSQFDKGFTGELFF. CDR3 in DNA: TGTGCCAGCAGCCAATTCGACAAGGGTTTCACCGGGGAGCTGTTTTTT.

Here the CDR3 DNA reads TGTGCCAGCAGCTTAGAGGCAGGGGGCAAGACTGAAGCTTTCTTT. Its protein is CASSLEAGGKTEAFF. The chain joins TRBV7-6 to TRBJ1-1; 8 nucleotides match TRBD1. V was pared by 1 base and J by 5 bases, with 6 bases of the junction left unmatched. CDR1 is SGHVS, CDR2 FNYEAQ, per germline. CDR3 length: 15 residues.

The rearrangement uses TRBV4-3 and TRBJ2-4; either TRBD1 or TRBD2 may supply D (6 bases each). Germline-derived CDR1 and CDR2 are LGHNA and YSLEER. The CDR3 extends over 16 amino acids. V shed 3 bases and J shed 7 bases, with 19 bases lying between them. Written as DNA, the CDR3 is TGCGCCAGCAGCCAGACCTGGGGCAGGGGAGGCAACATTCAGTACTTC. Translating it yields CASSQTWGRGGNIQYF.

The chain employs TRBV7-9 and TRBJ2-3, with no clear D. Germline CDR1 and CDR2: SEHNR and FQNEAQ (reference sequence). V gave up 4 bases and J gave up 6 bases, with 8 bases separating them. The CDR3 covers 12 residues. CDR3 loop: CASSSSTDTQYF. In DNA form, the CDR3 reads TGTGCCAGCAGCTCGTCGACGGATACGCAGTATTTT.

CDR3 nucleotides: TGCGCCAGCAGCCAAGGAAGACAGGGAAACACCGGGGAGCTGTTTTTT. Translated, it gives CASSQGRQGNTGELFF. This chain uses TRBV4-3 with TRBJ2-2, with 7 bases that match TRBD1. Germline V gene sequence: CDR1 LGHNA, CDR2 YSLEER. The V and J ends lost 1 base and 2 bases, in that order; junction bases with no gene match: 4. The CDR3 consists of 16 residues.

This chain connects TRBV24-1 to TRBJ1-5; D ambiguous. The ends were cut back, 5 bases at V and 2 bases at J, with 12 bases in the middle. Germline lookup yields CDR1 KGHDR and CDR2 SFDVKD. The CDR3 spans 15 residues. CDR3 protein: CATSGAGGGNQPQHF. The CDR3 DNA reads TGTGCCACCAGTGGGGCGGGCGGAGGCAATCAGCCCCAGCATTTT.

The rearrangement joins TRBV18 to TRBJ2-2, with D unresolved. This CDR3 spans 14 amino acids. Germline lookup yields CDR1 KGHSH and CDR2 LQKENI. Trimming took off 0 bases at V and 6 bases at J, with 8 bases between the two ends. The CDR3 here is CASSPPAVAGELFF. CDR3 bases: TGTGCCAGCTCACCACCGGCTGTAGCCGGGGAGCTGTTTTTT.

This clone appeared a few times. Distinct nucleotide sequences in the sample also encode this CDR3. V is TRBV7-2 and J is TRBJ2-6; D is ambiguous. Germline CDR1 reads SGHTA; CDR2 reads FQGNSA. CDR3 size: 13 residues. The V end was cut by 3 bases, the J end by 4 bases, with 4 bases between. The CDR3 DNA follows: TGTGCCAGCAGCTTCTTCGGGGCCAACGTCCTGACTTTC. Translation: CASSFFGANVLTF.

The genes are TRBV30 and TRBJ1-5; 8 positions match TRBD1. The CDR3 is made up of 13 amino acids. Germline CDR1 is GTSNPN and CDR2 is SVGIG (reference sequence). The trim removed 5 bases at V and 4 bases at J, leaving 4 bases unmatched. The CDR3 DNA is TGTGCCTGGCGACAGGGGACTAATCAGCCCCAGCATTTT. This translates into CAWRQGTNQPQHF.

The V gene is TRBV21-1, the J gene TRBJ2-1; TRBD1 is the table's D call, not checked against the DNA. TRBV21-1 is designated a pseudogene. CDR3 length equals 15 residues. CDR3 amino acids: CASSTTGGRYNEQFF. DNA of the CDR3: TGTGCCAGCAGCACTACAGGGGGCCGCTACAATGAGCAGTTCTTC.

V usage is TRBV6-1 and J usage is TRBJ1-2; D call uncertain. The CDR3 is 15 residues long. V lost 3 bases, J lost 7 bases, and 18 bases lay in between. Germline-derived CDR1 and CDR2 are MNHNS and SASEGT. This chain's CDR3 is CASSDGPGPPSGYTF. DNA for the CDR3: TGTGCCAGCAGTGACGGGCCTGGGCCCCCGAGTGGCTACACCTTC.

This clone was seen a handful of times. The V gene is TRBV11-2, the J gene TRBJ2-7; D possibly corresponds to TRBD1 (6 bases). Germline CDR1 reads SGHAT; CDR2 reads FQNNGV. The CDR3 sequence is 14 residues long. V gave up 3 bases and J gave up 2 bases, with 11 bases separating them. The CDR3 DNA follows: TGTGCCAGCAGCTTCTCGACAGGAACCTACGAGCAGTACTTC. Protein product: CASSFSTGTYEQYF.

This clone ranks as medium-sized. The chain employs TRBV19 and TRBJ2-7, with TRBD2 matching 9 bases. The junction had 5 bases not matched to a gene; V was cut back by 5 bases and J by 3 bases. The V gene's germline CDR1 is LNHDA and CDR2 SQIVND (reference sequence). CDR3 length: 14 amino acids. The CDR3 bases are TGTGCCAGTAGTCTACATAGCGGGAGCTACGAGCAGTACTTC. It codes for CASSLHSGSYEQYF.